In its sample, the clone carrying this T cell receptor (beta chain) was seen a few times. The repertoire was sequenced with immunoSEQ multiplex PCR; TCRdb's copy has only in-frame clones and lacks some. The table lists tens of thousands of clones, 80% to 95% of them singletons, with less than 4% in the top ten. These data are taken from a study of T cell responses to AZD1222 COVID-19 vaccine. CDR3 size: 12 residues. The V end was cut by 11 bases, the J end by 5 bases, with 15 bases between. CDR1 and CDR2 from the germline V gene are ENHRY and SYGVKD. The V call is TRBV10-3, the J call TRBJ1-1; possibly TRBD1 for D (5 bases). This TCR came from an adult who received the AZD1222 COVID-19 vaccine. The source was peripheral blood, collected 28 days after the second AZD1222 dose. CDR3 sequence (DNA): TGTGCCTCGGGGGGACGGGGAACTGAAGCTTTCTTT. It encodes CASGGRGTEAFF.